Shown below are 27 T cell receptor beta chains from a single sample sequenced in a study of T cell repertoires in cytomegalovirus infection. Via MiXCR, TCRdb re-called the reads, giving one row per CDR3 protein. The table lists 400,000 or so distinct CDR3 sequences, 15% to 20% of them singletons, with about 10% in the top ten. Sequencing was carried out using PBMCs. The receptors here all came from a human donor in good health (CMV status not recorded). Some clones in this sample may be carry-over from other donors' samples.

V gene TRBV4-3 combines with J gene TRBJ2-3; the match to TRBD2 covers 9 bases. The CDR3 spans 17 residues. V dropped 0 bases and J dropped 2; count of bases not matched to a gene: 6. Germline CDR1 is LGHNA and CDR2 is YSLEER. Here the CDR3 DNA reads TGCGCCAGCAGCCAAGATATGCTAGCGGGATTCACAGATACGCAGTATTTT. Its protein is CASSQDMLAGFTDTQYF.

The V call is TRBV7-2, the J call TRBJ1-1; D gene unclear. The CDR3 contains 15 residues. The germline V and J ends were trimmed by 1 base and 5 bases, with 14 bases remaining between them. Germline assignment: CDR1 SGHTA and CDR2 FQGNSA. As DNA, the CDR3 is TGTGCCAGCAGCTTAGTGGGAGGGCTCTTAACTGAAGCTTTCTTT. The encoded protein is CASSLVGGLLTEAFF.

A few counts support this clonotype. The chain has TRBV14 and TRBJ2-7; 7 positions agree with TRBD1. The CDR3 covers 15 residues. Germline CDR1 SGHDN, CDR2 FVKESK. V trimming: 1 base; J trimming: 3 bases; junction bases outside the gene matches: 6. CDR3 loop: CASSQVGQPDYEQYF. The CDR3 DNA sequence: TGTGCCAGCAGCCAAGTGGGACAGCCCGACTACGAGCAGTACTTC.

The table lists this clonotype with many counts. This chain joins TRBV12-3 or TRBV12-4 and TRBJ2-5; 11 bases match TRBD2. J was trimmed by 0 bases and V by 5 bases; bases with no gene match: 11. The CDR3 loop spans 18 amino acids. CDR3 region: CASSPLLAGGRYQETQYF. The CDR3, as DNA: TGTGCCAGCAGTCCCCTTCTAGCGGGAGGTCGGTACCAAGAGACCCAGTACTTC.

With regard to this clonotype: One end of the junction does not line up with germline, which may come from a read error. The J gene is TRBJ2-1, the V gene TRBV14, with D possibly being TRBD2 (7 bases). CDR1 SGHDN and CDR2 FVKESK come from the germline V gene. This CDR3 contains 15 residues. The CDR3, as DNA: TGTGCCAGCAGTCAAGGGGAGGGGGCCTACAATGAGCAGTTCTTC. It yields the protein CASSQGEGAYNEQFF.

There are a few counts of this clonotype. The chain has TRBV27 and TRBJ1-6; D is ambiguous. The germline CDR1 and CDR2 sequences are MNHEY and SMNVEV (reference sequence). The ends were cut back, 3 bases at V and 8 bases at J, with 8 bases in the middle. This CDR3 has 13 amino acids. The chain's CDR3 is CASSFLGDSPLHF. In nucleotides, the CDR3 is TGTGCCAGCAGTTTCTTGGGCGATTCACCCCTCCACTTT.

This rearrangement joins TRBV20-1 to TRBJ2-3, with 10 positions matching TRBD2. The V segment lost 3 bases and the J segment 6 bases; nucleotides outside the gene matches: 9. CDR1 DFQATT and CDR2 SNEGSKA come from the germline V gene (reference sequence). CDR3 length: 15 amino acids. CDR3 DNA sequence: TGCAGTGCTAGGCTAGCGGGGGCCCCGGGGGATACGCAGTATTTT. It specifies CSARLAGAPGDTQYF.

This clonotype was seen repeatedly, ten times or more. The chain joins TRBV6-1 to TRBJ2-7; D call uncertain. The CDR3 loop spans 15 amino acids. Germline V CDR1 and CDR2: MNHNS, SASEGT. Trimming removed 5 bases from V and 0 bases from J, with 14 bases in between. DNA for the CDR3: TGTGCCAGCAGTCTGACATCCTACAGCTCCTACGAGCAGTACTTC. Encoded protein: CASSLTSYSSYEQYF.

The V call is TRBV12-3 or TRBV12-4, the J call TRBJ1-4; 8 bases align to TRBD1. The CDR3 has 13 residues. V shed 6 bases and J 10 bases; nucleotides not matched to a gene: 7. The CDR3 loop is CASRLTGARKLFF. CDR3 sequence (DNA): TGTGCCAGCAGGTTGACAGGGGCCCGAAAACTGTTTTTT.

This clonotype was observed a few times. The chain employs TRBV18 and TRBJ1-1, with 7 positions matching TRBD1. V lost 1 base, J lost 0 bases, and 11 bases stayed unmatched. The CDR3 runs to 18 residues. CDR1 and CDR2 from the germline V gene are KGHSH and LQKENI. CDR3 sequence (DNA): TGTGCCAGCTCACCACTGACAGGGAATAGGGGGGTGAACACTGAAGCTTTCTTT. Its protein is CASSPLTGNRGVNTEAFF.

This clonotype was recorded a few times. This chain connects TRBV27 to TRBJ2-6, with 10 bases identical to TRBD1. The CDR3 consists of 18 residues. V was clipped by 1 base and J by 4 bases; unmatched bases: 7. The germline gives CDR1 MNHEY, CDR2 SMNVEV (reference sequence). The CDR3 reads CASSLLGTGVMGANVLTF. CDR3 DNA sequence: TGTGCCAGCAGTTTATTAGGGACAGGGGTTATGGGGGCCAACGTCCTGACTTTC.

This clonotype was counted many times. The V and J genes are TRBV7-2 and TRBJ1-3; D gene uncertain. The germline CDR1 and CDR2 sequences are SGHTA and FQGNSA. This CDR3 comprises 12 residues. Trimming removed 5 bases at V and 4 bases at J, with 6 bases between. In nucleotides, the CDR3 is TGTGCCAGCAGCCTGCAAGGAAACACCATATATTTT. This sequence encodes CASSLQGNTIYF.

This clonotype was seen repeatedly, ten times or more. The rearrangement links TRBV7-2 to TRBJ2-3; 8 nucleotides align to TRBD2. Losses at the gene ends were 5 bases for V and 0 bases for J; bases not matched to a gene: 7. This CDR3 has 16 amino acids. Germline lookup yields CDR1 SGHTA and CDR2 FQGNSA. The CDR3 here is CASSHQAGESTDTQYF. As DNA, the CDR3 is TGTGCCAGCAGCCATCAAGCGGGAGAGAGCACAGATACGCAGTATTTT.

This clonotype was recorded a few times. This chain uses TRBV20-1 with TRBJ2-7; tentative D call: TRBD1 (7 bases). The length of the CDR3 is 12 residues. Germline-derived CDR1 and CDR2 are DFQATT and SNEGSKA (reference sequence). Trimming left V 5 bases short and J 12 bases short, with 20 bases between. CDR3 sequence (DNA): TGCAGTGCTTCGGGACAGAATCGGGGGCTGTACTTC. Protein sequence: CSASGQNRGLYF.

In this sample, this clonotype turned up many times. V gene TRBV7-2 combines with J gene TRBJ2-4; D may be TRBD1 (5 bases). With 5 bases removed from V and 5 bases from J, the gap between germline ends came to 10 bases. The CDR3 has 13 residues. The germline CDR1 and CDR2 sequences are SGHTA and FQGNSA. CDR3 sequence reads: CASSRGGQNIQYF. CDR3 DNA sequence: TGTGCCAGCAGCAGGGGTGGACAAAACATTCAGTACTTC.

This clonotype was seen ten or more times. The chain carries TRBV7-2 and TRBJ2-4; 10 bases are a match to TRBD2. Germline trimming cut 6 bases from V and 2 bases from J; bases unmatched to any gene: 10. This CDR3 is 17 amino acids long. CDR1 is SGHTA and CDR2 is FQGNSA in the germline V gene. The CDR3 DNA sequence: TGTGCCAGCAGTCAGCCGGGACTAGCGATGACCAAAAACATTCAGTACTTC. This gives the protein CASSQPGLAMTKNIQYF.

This rearrangement joins TRBV6-2 or TRBV6-3 to TRBJ1-5; tentative D call: TRBD1 (5 bases). CDR1 MNHEY and CDR2 SVGEGT come from the germline V gene. The length of the CDR3 is 16 residues. V lost 4 bases and J 4 bases, leaving 17 bases between the germline ends. The CDR3 reads CASSSPARQGNQPQHF. The CDR3, as DNA: TGTGCCAGCAGTTCCCCCGCGAGGCAGGGAAATCAGCCCCAGCATTTT.

A note on this clonotype: The germline gene is not matched at one end of the junction; a read error may be the cause. The chain carries TRBV12-3 or TRBV12-4 and TRBJ2-1, with 9 bases identical to TRBD2. CDR3 length equals 13 residues. The CDR3 spells CASSLASSGGPVF. The CDR3 coding sequence is TGTGCCAGCAGTTTAGCATCGAGCGGGGGGCCCGTCTTC.

This clonotype came up a few times. The chain uses TRBV12-3 or TRBV12-4 and TRBJ2-7; tentative D call: TRBD1 (5 bases). The V and J ends lost 1 base and 6 bases respectively, with 7 bases between them. This CDR3 has 12 residues. The CDR3 bases are TGTGCCAGCAGTTTAGAGGGGATCGAGCAGTACTTC. Its translation: CASSLEGIEQYF.

The V and J genes are TRBV2 and TRBJ1-5; D is uncertain. CDR3 size: 14 residues. The V gene's germline CDR1 is SNHLY and CDR2 FYNNEI. The V gene lost 6 bases and the J gene lost 3 bases, with 12 bases spanning the gap. As DNA, the CDR3 is TGTGCCAGCAGGTATGGGAACTACAATCAGCCCCAGCATTTT. Its protein product is CASRYGNYNQPQHF.

The J gene is TRBJ1-6, the V gene TRBV2; TRBD1 is a possible D gene (6 bases). This CDR3 has 13 amino acids. Per the germline V gene, CDR1 is SNHLY and CDR2 is FYNNEI. V lost 3 bases and J 9 bases, leaving 9 bases between the germline ends. The CDR3 region is CASSDQGSSPLHF. CDR3 DNA sequence: TGTGCCAGCAGTGACCAGGGGAGTTCACCCCTCCACTTT.

This clonotype was recorded many times. This chain uses TRBV7-2 with TRBJ2-5, with 7 bases identical to TRBD1. CDR1 and CDR2 from the germline V gene are SGHTA and FQGNSA. The CDR3 length is 16 residues. V was clipped by 5 bases and J by 1 base; unmatched bases: 10. The CDR3 reads CASSTRPGQIQETQYF. The CDR3 DNA reads TGTGCCAGCAGCACGCGTCCGGGACAGATCCAAGAGACCCAGTACTTC. Full variable domain (remainder filled in from reference TRBV7-2 and TRBJ2-5): GAGVSQSPSNKVTEKGKDVELRCDPISGHTALYWYRQSLGQGLEFLIYFQGNSAPDKSGLPSDRFSAERTGGSVSTLTIQRTQQEDSAVYLCASSTRPGQIQETQYFGPGTRLLVL.

V gene TRBV28 combines with J gene TRBJ2-5; D gene uncertain. The CDR3 covers 15 residues. V shed 2 bases and J shed 1 base, with 11 bases lying between them. Germline loops: CDR1 MDHEN, CDR2 SYDVKM. The CDR3 coding sequence is TGTGCCAGCAGTTTACCCCACGGAGTCCAAGAGACCCAGTACTTC. Its translation is CASSLPHGVQETQYF.

Ten or more counts support this clonotype. V is TRBV11-3 and J is TRBJ1-1; perhaps TRBD1 as D (5 bases). Trimming left V 2 bases short and J 0 bases short, with 7 bases between. The length of the CDR3 is 14 residues. The V gene's germline CDR1 is SGHNT and CDR2 YENEEA. CDR3 region: CASSLRGMNTEAFF. In nucleotides, the CDR3 is TGTGCCAGCAGCTTACGGGGGATGAACACTGAAGCTTTCTTT.

Many counts were recorded for this clonotype. This chain uses TRBV6-1 with TRBJ2-5; TRBD2 matches 10 bases. Germline CDR1 reads MNHNS; CDR2 reads SASEGT. V lost 0 bases to trimming and J lost 5 bases; unmatched junction nucleotides: 6. This CDR3 comprises 16 residues. The CDR3 DNA sequence: TGTGCCAGCAGTGAAGCTGGAGCGGGGGGGCGCGAGACCCAGTACTTC. Its protein product is CASSEAGAGGRETQYF.

This clonotype was counted at least ten times. The V gene is TRBV7-2, the J gene TRBJ1-1; TRBD1 agrees at 7 bases. The germline V gene has CDR1 SGHTA and CDR2 FQGNSA. This CDR3 has 15 residues. With V trimmed by 5 bases and J by 4 bases, 10 bases remained unmatched. CDR3 nucleotides: TGTGCCAGCAGCCCGCAGAGGGGGCAAGTCACTGAAGCTTTCTTT. Its protein is CASSPQRGQVTEAFF.

The sample holds a few counts of this clonotype. The chain employs TRBV10-3 and TRBJ2-5, with a possible D match to TRBD1 (6 bases). V was clipped by 6 bases and J by 5 bases, with 16 bases between them. This CDR3 contains 14 residues. Germline V gives CDR1 ENHRY, CDR2 SYGVKD. For the CDR3, the DNA is TGTGCCATCAGCCCGATCTGGCAGGGGGAGACCCAGTACTTC. Translated, it gives CAISPIWQGETQYF.